The following is a T cell receptor (beta chain) sequence with its context. Measured with immunoSEQ multiplex PCR; TCRdb has only the in-frame clones, and not every one. Of approximately 350,000 clones listed, about 89% were seen once; the top ten hold 1% to 1.5%. The CDR3 runs to 15 residues. The V segment lost 6 bases and the J segment 5 bases; nucleotides outside the gene matches: 10. The germline V gene encodes CDR1 MNHEY and CDR2 SVGAGI. The source of the sample is a study of blood T cell repertoires in COVID-19. Turning to the study itself: The origin of the acute and convalescent COVID-19 samples was the United States, Italy and Spain.

The chain is built from TRBV6-5 and TRBJ2-3, with 8 bases lining up with TRBD2. The source material was peripheral blood. This receptor was taken from a man between 40 and 49 years old with acute or convalescent COVID-19. The chain's CDR3 is CASSRTTSARDTQYF. CDR3 sequence (DNA): TGTGCCAGCAGCAGGACGACTAGCGCAAGAGATACGCAGTATTTT.